The 19 T cell receptor beta chains below come from one sample, sequenced in a study of immune evolution from preneoplasia to lung adenocarcinoma. TCRdb's copy holds only in-frame clones and misses some; the assay was immunoSEQ multiplex PCR. Among some 10,000 clones, over 70% were seen once, and the ten largest hold about 30%. Material for sequencing was FFPE normal lung tissue adjacent to the tumor. Receptors originate from a person in their 60s with lung adenocarcinoma. Some clones in this sample may be carry-over from other donors' samples.

The chain links TRBV7-9 to TRBJ1-2; the D is unclear. Germline-derived CDR1 and CDR2 are SEHNR and FQNEAQ (reference sequence). This CDR3 is built from 12 residues. With 4 bases removed from V and 8 bases from J, the gap between germline ends came to 11 bases. The CDR3 nucleotides are TGTGCCAGCAGCTCCCAGCGAACAGGCTACACCTTC. Its translation is CASSSQRTGYTF. Looking up the rest from reference TRBV7-9 and TRBJ1-2 gives the full variable domain: DTGVSQNPRHKITKRGQNVTFRCDPISEHNRLYWYRQTLGQGPEFLTYFQNEAQLEKSRLLSDRFSAERPKGSFSTLEIQRTEQGDSAMYLCASSSQRTGYTFGSGTRLTVV.

V gene TRBV5-5 combines with J gene TRBJ2-7; TRBD1 might be the D (5 bases). The CDR3 totals 13 residues. Germline V gene lookup returns CDR1 SGHKS and CDR2 YYEKEE (reference sequence). Trimming removed 4 bases from V and 1 base from J, with 9 bases in between. The CDR3 region is CASSKDTSYEQYF. The CDR3 DNA reads TGTGCCAGCAGCAAGGACACATCCTACGAGCAGTACTTC.

The rearrangement links TRBV6-5 to TRBJ1-5; a possible D gene is TRBD1 (5 bases). CDR1 and CDR2 from the germline V gene are MNHEY and SVGAGI. V was cut by 8 bases and J by 5 bases, with 10 bases left in between. The CDR3 is made up of 12 amino acids. CDR3 residues: CASGRGYQPQHF. The CDR3 region has the DNA TGTGCCAGCGGTAGGGGATATCAGCCCCAGCATTTT.

This clone is medium-sized by share. This rearrangement joins TRBV28 to TRBJ1-2; 8 bases are a match to TRBD1. Germline CDR1 is MDHEN and CDR2 is SYDVKM. V lost 9 bases and J lost 7; bases outside the gene matches: 7. CDR3 length equals 12 residues. CDR3 DNA: TGTGCCAGTGATGGACAGGGAGGTGGCTACACCTTC. Translation: CASDGQGGGYTF.

The J gene is TRBJ2-5, the V gene TRBV6-1; TRBD2 might be the D (5 bases). Trimming stripped 6 bases from V and 4 bases from J, with 15 bases between. The length of the CDR3 is 14 residues. Germline V gives CDR1 MNHNS, CDR2 SASEGT. This chain's CDR3 is CASRSPTSVETQYF. For the CDR3, the DNA is TGTGCCAGCAGGTCACCCACTAGTGTAGAGACCCAGTACTTC.

This clone has a handful of counts. The chain couples TRBV7-2 to TRBJ1-4; no clear D. The CDR3 sequence is 14 residues long. The germline V and J ends were trimmed by 2 bases and 0 bases, with 4 bases remaining between them. Germline V gene sequence: CDR1 SGHTA, CDR2 FQGNSA. CDR3 nucleotides: TGTGCCAGCAGCTTATTGTCAACTAATGAAAAACTGTTTTTT. It yields the protein CASSLLSTNEKLFF.

The chain combines TRBV7-8 with TRBJ2-3, with D tentatively TRBD2 (6 bases). The germline V gene encodes CDR1 SGHVS and CDR2 FQNEAQ. CDR3 length: 14 amino acids. Deletions cut 2 bases from V and 4 bases from J, with 10 bases between. The CDR3 bases are TGTGCCAGCAGCTTAACCGGGAGCGCAGATACGCAGTATTTT. It encodes CASSLTGSADTQYF.

The chain has TRBV27 and TRBJ1-4, with D perhaps matching TRBD1 (5 bases). This CDR3 comprises 13 residues. V was shortened by 6 bases and J by 5 bases, with 10 bases between the two germline ends. Per the germline V gene, CDR1 is MNHEY and CDR2 is SMNVEV (reference sequence). The CDR3 loop reads CASSRKGNEKLFF. Written as DNA, the CDR3 is TGTGCCAGCAGCCGTAAGGGGAATGAAAAACTGTTTTTT.

CDR3 DNA: TGCAGCGTTGGGAAGGGTTCAACTAATGAAAAACTGTTTTTT. This translates into CSVGKGSTNEKLFF. The chain links TRBV29-1 to TRBJ1-4; D not resolved. Germline loops: CDR1 SQVTM, CDR2 ANQGSEA. Deletions cut 4 bases from V and 0 bases from J, with 9 bases between. The CDR3 contains 14 residues. The variable domain in full, with the rest retrieved from reference TRBV29-1 and TRBJ1-4, is SAVISQKPSRDICQRGTSLTIQCQVDSQVTMMFWYRQQPGQSLTLIATANQGSEATYESGFVIDKFPISRPNLTFSTLTVSNMSPEDSSIYLCSVGKGSTNEKLFFGSGTQLSVL.

The chain joins TRBV2 to TRBJ2-7; 8 bases fit TRBD1. Trimming cost V 6 bases and J 6 bases; bases outside gene matches: 7. Looked up from germline, CDR1 is SNHLY and CDR2 is FYNNEI. This CDR3 contains 13 residues. The CDR3 loop reads CASSLGQAAEQYF. In DNA form, the CDR3 reads TGTGCCAGCAGCTTGGGACAGGCCGCCGAGCAGTACTTC.

The chain joins TRBV7-2 to TRBJ2-3; D is perhaps TRBD2 (5 bases). Trimming took 7 bases from V and 2 from J, leaving 10 bases between them. CDR1 is SGHTA and CDR2 is FQGNSA in the germline V gene. The CDR3 sequence is 13 residues long. The CDR3 DNA reads TGTGCCAGCAAAGGGAGAAACACAGATACGCAGTATTTT. Translating gives CASKGRNTDTQYF.

The rearrangement links TRBV5-1 to TRBJ2-2; no firm D call. The V gene's germline CDR1 is SGHRS and CDR2 YFSETQ. V shed 1 base and J shed 5 bases, with 9 bases lying between them. The CDR3 loop spans 14 amino acids. CDR3 sequence reads: CASSLTISTGELFF. CDR3 nucleotides: TGCGCCAGCAGCTTGACTATTAGTACCGGGGAGCTGTTTTTT.

This chain joins TRBV5-5 and TRBJ1-2; D not certain. Germline V CDR1 and CDR2: SGHKS, YYEKEE (reference sequence). V lost 2 bases, J lost 5 bases, and 13 bases lay in between. The CDR3 sequence is 14 residues long. Here the CDR3 reads CASSFGINRYGYTF. CDR3 nucleotide sequence: TGTGCCAGCAGCTTCGGCATTAATCGGTATGGCTACACCTTC.

Only a few counts were recorded for this clone. The chain links TRBV7-8 to TRBJ1-5; the D is unclear. This CDR3 is 13 amino acids long. Trimming shortened V by 5 bases and J by 6 bases, and 11 bases separated the two germline ends. CDR1 is SGHVS, CDR2 FQNEAQ, per germline. CDR3 sequence (DNA): TGTGCCAGCAGCACTTCTCTGGGTCAGCCCCAGCATTTT. It translates to CASSTSLGQPQHF.

The rearrangement links TRBV5-1 to TRBJ2-7, with TRBD1 identical over 10 bases. CDR1 is SGHRS, CDR2 YFSETQ, per germline. J lost 4 bases, V lost 4 bases, and 5 bases had no gene match. The CDR3 is 14 residues long. CDR3 DNA: TGCGCCAGCAGCCTCCGGGACAGGGGATACGAGCAGTACTTC. This translates into CASSLRDRGYEQYF. Drawing the rest from reference TRBV5-1 and TRBJ2-7, the complete variable domain is KAGVTQTPRYLIKTRGQQVTLSCSPISGHRSVSWYQQTPGQGLQFLFEYFSETQRNKGNFPGRFSGRQFSNSRSEMNVSTLELGDSALYLCASSLRDRGYEQYFGPGTRLTVT.

This chain connects TRBV12-5 to TRBJ2-5; no definite D call. The CDR3 runs 14 residues. V was trimmed by 6 bases and J by 2 bases, leaving 13 bases between them. Germline CDR1 reads LGHNT; CDR2 reads FRNRAP. The CDR3 spells CASGSWESQETQYF. In DNA, the CDR3 is TGTGCTAGTGGAAGTTGGGAATCACAAGAGACCCAGTACTTC.

V and J are TRBV12-5 and TRBJ2-1, with 7 bases that match TRBD1. This CDR3 has 13 residues. Germline loops: CDR1 LGHNT, CDR2 FRNRAP. The ends lost 7 bases at V and 8 bases at J; junction bases unmatched: 8. The CDR3 reads CASVSSQGDEQFF. The CDR3 DNA sequence: TGTGCTAGTGTTAGTTCCCAGGGGGATGAGCAGTTCTTC.

The V and J genes are TRBV5-4 and TRBJ2-3; the D is unclear. Germline V gene lookup returns CDR1 SGHNT and CDR2 YYREEE (reference sequence). The CDR3 length is 15 residues. The germline V and J ends were trimmed by 4 bases and 4 bases, with 16 bases remaining between them. The CDR3 protein is CASSRASMWSDTQYF. The CDR3 nucleotides read TGTGCCAGCAGCCGGGCCTCGATGTGGTCAGATACGCAGTATTTT.

The rearrangement links TRBV18 to TRBJ2-3; 8 positions match TRBD2. The CDR3 extends over 14 amino acids. The V segment lost 6 bases and the J segment 9 bases; nucleotides outside the gene matches: 11. Germline CDR1 and CDR2: KGHSH and LQKENI. The CDR3 spells CASSPREGLETQYF. The DNA of the CDR3 is TGTGCCAGCTCCCCTCGGGAGGGATTGGAAACGCAGTATTTT.